The entry that follows covers one TCR beta chain sequence. This sample was taken from a study of cytomegalovirus exposure and HLA in healthy donors. 60 Vbeta and 13 Jbeta primers were used in PCR. Using immunoSEQ multiplex PCR, the repertoire was profiled, and TCRdb retains in-frame clones only, with some absent. Among about 67,000 clones listed, roughly 80% were seen once. The CDR3 extends over 13 amino acids. Trimming left V 6 bases short and J 4 bases short, with 12 bases between. Germline V gene data show CDR1 as MNHEY and CDR2 as SVGAGI. The chain links TRBV6-5 to TRBJ1-1; TRBD1 might be the D (6 bases). This TCR was sampled from a woman aged 25 to 39 in good health and CMV-seronegative. Sequenced sample: PBMCs. CDR3 nucleotide sequence: TGTGCCAGCAGCCTTCCCAGGGGCACTGAAGCTTTCTTT. Protein: CASSLPRGTEAFF.